These 27 T cell receptor beta chains originate from one sample sequenced in a study of blood T cell repertoires in COVID-19. Produced via immunoSEQ multiplex PCR; TCRdb's table is partial and in-frame only. This table holds 150,000 to 200,000 clones, roughly four fifths found once. Specimen: peripheral blood. These receptor sequences come from a woman between 70 and 85 years old with COVID-19, enrolled during active disease.

The CDR3 DNA reads as TGTGCCACTCGAACAGGGGGAGTTACGGACACTGAAGCTTTCTTT. Amino acids: CATRTGGVTDTEAFF. The V gene is TRBV19, the J gene TRBJ1-1; 8 nucleotides agree with TRBD1. CDR3 length: 15 residues. Per the germline V gene, CDR1 is LNHDA and CDR2 is SQIVND (reference sequence). V dropped 10 bases and J dropped 3; count of bases not matched to a gene: 13.

The CDR3 nucleotides are TGTGCCAGCAGCTTACCCGGACAGGGGGCGCATGGCTACACCTTC. This translates into CASSLPGQGAHGYTF. This chain connects TRBV7-9 to TRBJ1-2; 11 nucleotides match TRBD1. V was pared by 2 bases and J by 6 bases, with 5 bases of the junction left unmatched. The germline CDR1 and CDR2 sequences are SEHNR and FQNEAQ (reference sequence). The CDR3 loop spans 15 amino acids.

The rearrangement uses TRBV27 and TRBJ2-7; perhaps TRBD1 as D (6 bases). This CDR3 has 15 residues. Looked up from germline, CDR1 is MNHEY and CDR2 is SMNVEV (reference sequence). V was trimmed by 5 bases and J by 3 bases, leaving 17 bases between them. In DNA, the CDR3 is TGTGCCAGCAGTCCCCCGGGACAACGACTCTACGAGCAGTACTTC. Protein sequence: CASSPPGQRLYEQYF.

The CDR3 nucleotides are TGTGCCAGCAGCTTAGGACAGGGTAATGAAAAACTGTTTTTT. Encoded protein: CASSLGQGNEKLFF. J is TRBJ1-4 and V is TRBV7-8; 7 bases match TRBD1. V was clipped by 1 base and J by 4 bases; unmatched bases: 0. The CDR3 is made up of 14 amino acids. Germline V gives CDR1 SGHVS, CDR2 FQNEAQ.

This chain joins TRBV3-1 (or the pseudogene TRBV3-2) and TRBJ2-7, with 8 bases lining up with TRBD2. J gave up 2 bases and V 0 bases, and 12 bases lay outside the gene matches. The V gene's germline CDR1 is LGHDT and CDR2 YNNKEL (reference sequence). The CDR3 consists of 18 residues. The CDR3 DNA is TGTGCCAGCAGCCAAGATCCCCGAGGTAGCGGGGTAACCTACGAGCAGTACTTC. Amino acids: CASSQDPRGSGVTYEQYF.

The chain is built from TRBV27 and TRBJ2-3; TRBD2 agrees at 14 bases. Germline V gives CDR1 MNHEY, CDR2 SMNVEV (reference sequence). The CDR3 has 18 amino acids. V shed 2 bases, J shed 0 bases, and the junction held 4 bases outside the gene matches. CDR3 residues: CASSLGLAGGGSTDTQYF. The CDR3, as DNA: TGTGCCAGCAGTTTAGGACTAGCGGGAGGAGGGAGCACAGATACGCAGTATTTT.

CDR3 coding DNA: TGTGCCAGCAGCAAGCCCTCAGGGGCTCGTGGAAACACCATATATTTT. As protein: CASSKPSGARGNTIYF. The rearrangement joins TRBV28 to TRBJ1-3, with D perhaps matching TRBD1 (6 bases). This CDR3 region has 16 residues. V shed 6 bases and J shed 3 bases, with 18 bases lying between them. Germline V lookup: CDR1 MDHEN, CDR2 SYDVKM.

The V and J genes are TRBV2 and TRBJ2-2; 8 nucleotides match TRBD2. V lost 4 bases, J lost 5 bases, and 9 bases stayed unmatched. The germline gives CDR1 SNHLY, CDR2 FYNNEI. The length of the CDR3 is 16 residues. The CDR3 DNA is TGTGCCAGCAGTGGCCCCCTCGGGAGGGGGACCGGGGAGCTGTTTTTT. Its protein is CASSGPLGRGTGELFF.

This clone came up a few times. The chain couples TRBV19 to TRBJ1-6; 7 bases fit TRBD1. The germline V gene has CDR1 LNHDA and CDR2 SQIVND (reference sequence). Trimming cost V 5 bases and J 9 bases; bases outside gene matches: 7. The CDR3 covers 14 residues. The chain's CDR3 is CASSLGQEASPLHF. CDR3 nucleotide sequence: TGTGCCAGTAGTCTCGGACAGGAGGCTTCACCCCTCCACTTT. Full variable domain (rest looked up from reference TRBV19 and TRBJ1-6): DGGITQSPKYLFRKEGQNVTLSCEQNLNHDAMYWYRQDPGQGLRLIYYSQIVNDFQKGDIAEGYSVSREKKESFPLTVTSAQKNPTAFYLCASSLGQEASPLHFGNGTRLTVT.

The chain employs TRBV7-2 and TRBJ1-2; D gene uncertain. Trimming stripped 6 bases from V and 1 base from J, with 9 bases between. Germline loops: CDR1 SGHTA, CDR2 FQGNSA. This CDR3 region has 13 residues. The CDR3 DNA reads as TGTGCCAGCAGACTTACGAGTAACTATGGCTACACCTTC. This encodes CASRLTSNYGYTF.

This clone was detected once. The CDR3 coding sequence is TGTGCCAGCAGCCTCGGGACTAGCGGGAGCTCGGATACGCAGTATTTT. The encoded protein is CASSLGTSGSSDTQYF. The chain has TRBV25-1 and TRBJ2-3; 14 bases are a match to TRBD2. CDR3 length: 16 residues. Germline V gene sequence: CDR1 MGHDK, CDR2 SYGVNS. Trimming removed 6 bases from V and 6 bases from J; junction bases left unmatched: 8.

The chain has TRBV30 and TRBJ1-2; TRBD1 matches at 9 bases. Losses at the gene ends were 4 bases for V and 0 bases for J; bases not matched to a gene: 3. Germline CDR1 GTSNPN, CDR2 SVGIG (reference sequence). This CDR3 is 14 amino acids long. In DNA, the CDR3 is TGTGCCTGGATGGGGGACAGGGCTAACTATGGCTACACCTTC. Protein product: CAWMGDRANYGYTF.

The rearrangement joins TRBV6-6 to TRBJ2-7; D unresolved. This CDR3 is built from 11 residues. V was pared by 4 bases and J by 10 bases, with 11 bases between. Germline CDR1 and CDR2: MNHNY and SVGAGI (reference sequence). CDR3 bases: TGTGCCAGCAGTTCATCGGGTCCACAGTACTTC. It translates to CASSSSGPQYF.

The CDR3 sequence is CASSYTGRVADTQYF. DNA of the CDR3: TGTGCCAGCTCCTACACAGGCAGGGTGGCGGATACGCAGTATTTT. The chain employs TRBV28 and TRBJ2-3, with a weak D call TRBD1 (5 bases). Trimming pared 8 bases from V and 6 bases from J, leaving 21 bases between. The germline gives CDR1 MDHEN, CDR2 SYDVKM. CDR3 length equals 15 residues.

V and J are TRBV30 and TRBJ2-1; 10 bases align to TRBD2. Germline V gene data show CDR1 as GTSNPN and CDR2 as SVGIG (reference sequence). The CDR3 runs to 14 residues. J was trimmed by 7 bases and V by 5 bases; bases with no gene match: 8. The CDR3 bases are TGTGCCTGGCGGGCTAGCGGGAGTTTAAATGAGCAGTTCTTC. Translated, it gives CAWRASGSLNEQFF.

The chain recombines TRBV7-8 with TRBJ1-1; 7 bases fit TRBD1. Germline CDR1 and CDR2: SGHVS and FQNEAQ. This CDR3 has 18 residues. Trimming cost V 0 bases and J 0 bases; bases outside gene matches: 10. The CDR3 spells CASSLALSRGRMNTEAFF. CDR3 nucleotides: TGTGCCAGCAGCTTAGCGCTAAGTAGGGGGCGCATGAACACTGAAGCTTTCTTT.

The chain carries TRBV6-2 or TRBV6-3 and TRBJ1-3; no clear D. CDR3 length: 15 residues. CDR1 and CDR2 from the germline V gene are MNHEY and SVGEGT. Trimming pared 5 bases from V and 0 bases from J, leaving 11 bases between. The CDR3 region has the DNA TGTGCCAGCAGTACCGGGAGTGTCTCTGGAAACACCATATATTTT. It codes for CASSTGSVSGNTIYF.

There are a few counts of this clone. V usage is TRBV4-1 and J usage is TRBJ1-6; 10 nucleotides match TRBD1. The trim removed 3 bases at V and 9 bases at J, leaving 8 bases unmatched. This CDR3 is 16 amino acids long. Germline V lookup: CDR1 MGHRA, CDR2 YSYEKL. Here the CDR3 reads CASSHASGTGVSPLHF. The CDR3 DNA reads as TGCGCCAGCAGCCACGCCAGCGGGACAGGGGTTTCACCCCTCCACTTT.

This chain joins TRBV20-1 and TRBJ1-2; D gene ambiguous. CDR3 length equals 11 residues. Trimming left V 8 bases short and J 6 bases short, with 13 bases between. From germline, CDR1 is DFQATT and CDR2 SNEGSKA (reference sequence). The CDR3 region is CSSSDGNGYTF. The CDR3 DNA is TGCAGTTCCTCTGACGGGAATGGCTACACCTTC.

On this clone itself: The same CDR3 also results from other DNA sequences found in this sample. V gene TRBV19 combines with J gene TRBJ1-2; D may be TRBD1 (5 bases). The CDR3 spans 13 residues. The germline CDR1 and CDR2 sequences are LNHDA and SQIVND (reference sequence). Trimming took 3 bases from V and 3 from J, leaving 8 bases between them. CDR3 sequence reads: CASSIAGDYGYTF. CDR3 in DNA: TGTGCCAGTAGTATCGCGGGGGACTATGGCTACACCTTC.

This rearrangement joins TRBV6-6 to TRBJ2-7; 8 bases agree with TRBD1. Germline CDR1 and CDR2: MNHNY and SVGAGI (reference sequence). CDR3 length: 12 amino acids. V shed 6 bases, J shed 3 bases, and the junction held 1 base outside the gene matches. DNA of the CDR3: TGTGCCAGCAGGACAGGGGACTACGAGCAGTACTTC. Translation: CASRTGDYEQYF.

This sequence joins TRBV5-8 and TRBJ1-2; no definite D call. The length of the CDR3 is 12 residues. V dropped 8 bases and J dropped 9 bases, with 17 bases sitting between them. Germline V gives CDR1 SGHTS, CDR2 YDEGEE. The CDR3 sequence is CASNPVRGSYTF. CDR3 sequence (DNA): TGTGCCAGTAACCCCGTTAGAGGGAGCTACACCTTC. Together with reference TRBV5-8 and TRBJ1-2, the CDR3 gives the full variable domain: EAGVTQSPTHLIKTRGQQATLRCSPISGHTSVYWYQQALGLGLQFLLWYDEGEERNRGNFPPRFSGRQFPNYSSELNVNALELEDSALYLCASNPVRGSYTFGSGTRLTVV.

J is TRBJ1-6 and V is TRBV3-1 (or the pseudogene TRBV3-2); no reliable D call. This CDR3 region has 18 residues. Germline V gene data show CDR1 as LGHDT and CDR2 as YNNKEL (reference sequence). Between the trimmed V and J ends, which lost 3 bases and 2 bases, there was a span of 17 bases. The CDR3: CASSQISSGSAYNSPLHF. CDR3 nucleotide sequence: TGTGCCAGCAGCCAGATCTCATCGGGGAGCGCCTATAATTCACCCCTCCACTTT.

The CDR3 reads CASSVGGVGDTEAFF. The DNA of the CDR3 is TGTGCCAGCAGCGTAGGAGGAGTCGGTGACACTGAAGCTTTCTTT. This chain connects TRBV9 to TRBJ1-1, with D uncertain. The germline V gene has CDR1 SGDLS and CDR2 YYNGEE. The CDR3 sequence is 15 residues long. V lost 0 bases and J 3 bases, leaving 12 bases between the germline ends.

The V call is TRBV2, the J call TRBJ1-5, with D uncertain. The CDR3 covers 14 residues. Germline-derived CDR1 and CDR2 are SNHLY and FYNNEI. Trimming left V 8 bases short and J 3 bases short, with 14 bases between. CDR3 coding DNA: TGTGCCAGCGATAGGACTGACTACAATCAGCCCCAGCATTTT. Translated: CASDRTDYNQPQHF. Filled out from reference TRBV2 and TRBJ1-5, the complete variable domain reads EPEVTQTPSHQVTQMGQEVILRCVPISNHLYFYWYRQILGQKVEFLVSFYNNEISEKSEIFDDQFSVERPDGSNFTLKIRSTKLEDSAMYFCASDRTDYNQPQHFGDGTRLSIL.

V and J are TRBV18 and TRBJ1-1, with D possibly TRBD1 on 5 matching bases. CDR1 is KGHSH, CDR2 LQKENI, per germline. Trimming took 3 bases from V and 3 from J, leaving 11 bases between them. CDR3 length: 14 amino acids. Written as DNA, the CDR3 is TGTGCCAGCTCACCGGGGGGGTCGGACACTGAAGCTTTCTTT. Translation: CASSPGGSDTEAFF.

The rearrangement links TRBV14 to TRBJ1-5, with D maybe TRBD1 (5 bases). The CDR3 sequence is 15 residues long. The germline V gene has CDR1 SGHDN and CDR2 FVKESK. With 6 bases removed from V and 5 bases from J, the gap between germline ends came to 17 bases. CDR3: CASRLRQGLDQPQHF. Here the CDR3 DNA reads TGTGCCAGCAGGCTCCGGCAGGGCCTGGATCAGCCCCAGCATTTT.